The clone carrying this TCR beta chain was detected only a few times. The antigen is not known. The ends lost 4 bases at V and 3 bases at J; junction bases unmatched: 3. CDR3 length equals 14 residues. Per germline, CDR1 KGHSY and CDR2 FQNENV. This record comes from a study of T-cell memory formation after mild COVID-19. Broader study findings: Contracting clones, day 15 to 85, had balanced CD4/CD8, and later expanders favored CD4+.

TCRdb reanalysed the 5' RACE reads using MiXCR and keeps one entry per CDR3 protein. The sample records around 200,000 distinct CDR3 sequences, around 30% being singletons. The source material was PBMCs or a T cell subset sorted from them (not recorded which). The rearrangement joins TRBV16 to TRBJ2-4; 7 positions agree with TRBD1. This receptor was taken from an adult woman who had mild COVID-19 (a few samples of this study predate the infection). Cell type and time point are not known. The chain's CDR3 is CASSPWTGKNIQYF. The DNA for the CDR3 is TGTGCCAGCAGCCCATGGACAGGCAAAAACATTCAGTACTTC. The whole variable domain, remainder taken from reference TRBV16 and TRBJ2-4, is GEEVAQTPKHLVRGEGQKAKLYCAPIKGHSYVFWYQQVLKNEFKFLISFQNENVFDETGMPKERFSAKCLPNSPCSLEIQATKLEDSAVYFCASSPWTGKNIQYFGAGTRLSVL.